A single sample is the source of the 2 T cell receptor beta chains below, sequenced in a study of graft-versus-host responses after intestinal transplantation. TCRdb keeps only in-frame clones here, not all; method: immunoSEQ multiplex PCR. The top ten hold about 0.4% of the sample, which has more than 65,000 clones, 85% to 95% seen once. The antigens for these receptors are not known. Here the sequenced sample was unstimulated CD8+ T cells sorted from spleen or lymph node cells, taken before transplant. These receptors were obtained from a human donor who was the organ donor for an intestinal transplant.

CDR3 region: CASSRTHTYSHEQYF. CDR3 DNA: TGTGCCAGCAGCCGGACACACACCTATAGCCACGAGCAGTACTTC. The rearrangement uses TRBV7-2 and TRBJ2-7, with a tentative D call TRBD1 (5 bases). Germline V gene sequence: CDR1 SGHTA, CDR2 FQGNSA. V was shortened by 5 bases and J by 5 bases, with 19 bases between the two germline ends. CDR3 length: 15 residues.

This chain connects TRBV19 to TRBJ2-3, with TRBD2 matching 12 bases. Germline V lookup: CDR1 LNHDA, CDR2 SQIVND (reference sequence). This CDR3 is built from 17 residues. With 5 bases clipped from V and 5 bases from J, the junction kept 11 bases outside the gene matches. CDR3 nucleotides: TGTGCCAGTAGTCCCGGGGCCCTAGCGGGGGGGCAAGATACGCAGTATTTT. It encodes CASSPGALAGGQDTQYF.